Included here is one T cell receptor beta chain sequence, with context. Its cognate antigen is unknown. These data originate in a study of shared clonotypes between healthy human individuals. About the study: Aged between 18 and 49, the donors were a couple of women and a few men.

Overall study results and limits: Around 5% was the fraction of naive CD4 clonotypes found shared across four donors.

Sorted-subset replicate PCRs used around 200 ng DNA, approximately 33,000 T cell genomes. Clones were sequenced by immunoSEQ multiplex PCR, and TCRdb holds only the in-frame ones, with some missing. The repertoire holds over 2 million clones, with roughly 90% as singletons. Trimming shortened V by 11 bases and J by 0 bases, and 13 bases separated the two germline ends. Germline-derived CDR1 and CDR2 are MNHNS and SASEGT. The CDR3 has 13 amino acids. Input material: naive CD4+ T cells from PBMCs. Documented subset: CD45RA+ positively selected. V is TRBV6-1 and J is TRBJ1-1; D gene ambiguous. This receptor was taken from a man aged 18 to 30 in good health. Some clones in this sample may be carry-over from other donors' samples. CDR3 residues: CASGSNMNTEAFF. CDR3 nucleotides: TGTGCCTCGGGATCAAACATGAACACTGAAGCTTTCTTT.